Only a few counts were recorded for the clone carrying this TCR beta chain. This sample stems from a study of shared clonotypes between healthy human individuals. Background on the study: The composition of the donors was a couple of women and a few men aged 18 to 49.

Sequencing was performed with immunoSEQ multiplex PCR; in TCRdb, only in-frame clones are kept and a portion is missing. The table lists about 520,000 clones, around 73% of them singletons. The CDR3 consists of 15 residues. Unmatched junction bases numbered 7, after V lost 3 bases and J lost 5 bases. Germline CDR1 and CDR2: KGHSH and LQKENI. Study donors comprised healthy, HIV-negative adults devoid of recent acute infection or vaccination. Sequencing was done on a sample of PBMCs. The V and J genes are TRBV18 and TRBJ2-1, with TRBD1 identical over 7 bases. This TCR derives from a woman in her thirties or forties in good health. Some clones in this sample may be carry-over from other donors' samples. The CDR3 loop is CASSPIGQANNEQFF. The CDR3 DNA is TGTGCCAGCTCACCTATTGGACAGGCCAACAATGAGCAGTTCTTC.